Included here is one T cell receptor beta chain sequence, with context. CDR1 and CDR2 from the germline V gene are KGHDR and SFDVKD. Trimming cost V 4 bases and J 2 bases; bases outside gene matches: 7. The CDR3 is 16 amino acids. Measured with immunoSEQ multiplex PCR; TCRdb has only the in-frame clones, and not every one. The table has 88,000 or so clones, around nine tenths seen once; the top ten hold roughly 25%. The entry originates in a study of brain T cells in children with intractable seizures. This rearrangement joins TRBV24-1 to TRBJ2-3; TRBD2 matches 8 bases. The sample was peripheral blood, taken at surgery. The sequence was collected from a girl under 10 years old with Rasmussen encephalitis and intractable seizures. CDR3 in DNA: TGTGCCACCAGTGACTCCTCGGGAGGGATCACAGATACGCAGTATTTT. Translating it yields CATSDSSGGITDTQYF.